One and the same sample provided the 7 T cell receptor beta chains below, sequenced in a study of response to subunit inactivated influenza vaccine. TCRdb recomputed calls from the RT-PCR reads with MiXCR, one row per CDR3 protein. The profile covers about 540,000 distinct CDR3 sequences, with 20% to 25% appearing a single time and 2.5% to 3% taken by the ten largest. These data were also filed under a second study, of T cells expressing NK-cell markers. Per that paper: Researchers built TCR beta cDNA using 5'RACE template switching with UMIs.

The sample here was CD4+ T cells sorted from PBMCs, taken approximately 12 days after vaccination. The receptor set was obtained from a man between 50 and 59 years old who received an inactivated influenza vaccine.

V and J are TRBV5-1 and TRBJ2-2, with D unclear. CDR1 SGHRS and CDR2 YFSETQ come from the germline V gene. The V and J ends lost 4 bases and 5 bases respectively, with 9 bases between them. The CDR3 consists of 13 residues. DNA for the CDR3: TGCGCCAGCAGCCCCCCCGGGACCGGGGAGCTGTTTTTT. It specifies CASSPPGTGELFF.

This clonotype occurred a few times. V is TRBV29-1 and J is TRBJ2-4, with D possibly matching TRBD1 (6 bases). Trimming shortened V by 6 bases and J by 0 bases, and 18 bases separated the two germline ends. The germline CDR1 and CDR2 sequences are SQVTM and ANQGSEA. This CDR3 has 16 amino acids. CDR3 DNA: TGCAGCGTCGAGACAGGAACACCAAAAGCCAAAAACATTCAGTACTTC. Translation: CSVETGTPKAKNIQYF.

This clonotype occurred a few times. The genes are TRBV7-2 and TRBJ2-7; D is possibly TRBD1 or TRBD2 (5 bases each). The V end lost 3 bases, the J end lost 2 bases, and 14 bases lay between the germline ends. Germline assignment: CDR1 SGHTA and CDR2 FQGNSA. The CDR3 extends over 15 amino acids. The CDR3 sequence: CASSLGTAFTYEQYF. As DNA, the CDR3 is TGTGCCAGCAGCTTGGGGACCGCCTTTACCTACGAGCAGTACTTC.

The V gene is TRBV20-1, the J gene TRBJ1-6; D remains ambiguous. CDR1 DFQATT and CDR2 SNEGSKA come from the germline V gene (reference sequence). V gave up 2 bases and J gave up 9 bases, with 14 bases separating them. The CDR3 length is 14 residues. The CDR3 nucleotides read TGCAGTGCTAGAAGAGGACCTTCGAGTTCACCCCTCCACTTT. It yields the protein CSARRGPSSSPLHF.

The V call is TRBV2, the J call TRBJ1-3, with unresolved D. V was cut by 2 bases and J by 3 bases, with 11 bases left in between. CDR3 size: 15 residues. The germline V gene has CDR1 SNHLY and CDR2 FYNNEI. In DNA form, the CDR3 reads TGTGCCAGCAGTGAATCCAACGGACGTGGAAACACCATATATTTT. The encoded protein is CASSESNGRGNTIYF.

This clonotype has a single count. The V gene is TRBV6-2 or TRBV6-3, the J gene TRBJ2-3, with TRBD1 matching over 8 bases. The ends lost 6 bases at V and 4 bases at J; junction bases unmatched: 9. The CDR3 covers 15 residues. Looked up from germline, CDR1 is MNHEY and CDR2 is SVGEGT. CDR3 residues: CASSKPTGASDTQYF. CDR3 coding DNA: TGTGCCAGCAGCAAACCGACAGGGGCCTCAGATACGCAGTATTTT.

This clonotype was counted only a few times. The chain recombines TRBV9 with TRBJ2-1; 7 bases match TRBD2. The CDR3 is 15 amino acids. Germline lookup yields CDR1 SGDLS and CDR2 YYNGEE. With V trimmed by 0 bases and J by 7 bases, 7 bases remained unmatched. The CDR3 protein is CASSVDAGDRNEQFF. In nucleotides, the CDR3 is TGTGCCAGCAGCGTAGACGCGGGAGATCGGAATGAGCAGTTCTTC.